The rows below give T cell receptor beta chains drawn from one sample of a study of spatial heterogeneity in lung cancer. TCRdb called the 5' RACE reads again in MiXCR, with one record for every CDR3 protein. The table has about 32,000 distinct CDR3 sequences, roughly a tenth seen once; the top ten hold around 28%. Here the sequenced sample was PBMCs, taken at follow-up. The receptor set was obtained from a female donor with early-stage non-small cell lung cancer. The CDR3 runs from the conserved cysteine through the conserved F or W. D genes are given only for firm matches. Clone size is shown for a subset of rows, as once, few, many or a class of expanded clone.

TRBV11-2	.	many	TRBJ2-1	TGTGCCAGCAGCTTCGCCTTCAAACCCGGTGAGCAGTTCTTC	CASSFAFKPGEQFF
TRBV7-2	.	few	TRBJ2-5	TGTGCCAGCAGCTCGCGGGCCTTAGCGTTTCAAGAGACCCAGTACTTC	CASSSRALAFQETQYF
TRBV11-2	.	many	TRBJ2-7	TGTGCCAGCAGAGGAGGGACCTACGAGCAGTACTTC	CASRGGTYEQYF
TRBV28	TRBD2	few	TRBJ2-1	TGTGCCAGCAGTTCCATTGGACTAGCGGGGGACAATGAGCAGTTCTTC	CASSSIGLAGDNEQFF
TRBV5-1	TRBD1	few	TRBJ1-4	TGCGCCAGCAGCGGCGGACAGGGGTTAACTAATGAAAAACTGTTTTTT	CASSGGQGLTNEKLFF
TRBV4-3	.	many	TRBJ2-5	TGCGCCAGCAGCCCGGAGCGTCGTGAATTCGAGACCCAGTACTTC	CASSPERREFETQYF
TRBV7-9	TRBD1	few	TRBJ2-5	TGTGCCAGCAGCCCCGCGACAGGGGAGGAGACCCAGTACTTC	CASSPATGEETQYF
TRBV2	TRBD2	few	TRBJ2-3	TGTGCCAGCAGTGAAGGGCTAGCGGGGATGGATACGCAGTATTTT	CASSEGLAGMDTQYF
TRBV7-2	.	few	TRBJ2-7	TGTGCCAGCAGCCCGGGGGCAGGCCCCCCTTACGAGCAGTACTTC	CASSPGAGPPYEQYF
TRBV24-1	.	many	TRBJ2-1	TGTGCCACCAGTGATCCCTTGGGAACAGCTTACGAGCAGTTCTTC	CATSDPLGTAYEQFF
TRBV7-2	.	many	TRBJ1-1	TGTGCCAGCAGCTTAAATTGGGTTGGGCTAACTGAAGCTTTCTTT	CASSLNWVGLTEAFF
TRBV7-9	.	many	TRBJ2-1	TGTGCCAGCGTAGGAGGGTCGCGCGAGGATGAGCAGTTCTTC	CASVGGSREDEQFF
TRBV7-8	.	many	TRBJ1-4	TGTGCCAGCACCCCAGACAGCGGGAAACTGTTTTTT	CASTPDSGKLFF
TRBV11-2	.	.	TRBJ2-5	TGTGCCAGCAGCTTAATGGGGACCCAGTACTTC	CASSLMGTQYF
TRBV4-3	.	many	TRBJ1-6	TGCGCCAGCAGCCAGGGGGGGCAGAGTCACTATAATTCACCCCTCCACTTT	CASSQGGQSHYNSPLHF
TRBV7-2	.	few	TRBJ1-1	TGTGCCAGCAGCTTTTCTGGGATTACTGAAGCTTTCTTT	CASSFSGITEAFF
TRBV20-1	.	few	TRBJ2-3	TGCAGTGCTCCCCCCGGACGCACAGATACGCAGTATTTT	CSAPPGRTDTQYF
TRBV5-8	.	few	TRBJ1-1	TGTGCCAGCAGCCAGCGAGCCGAAGCTTTCTTT	CASSQRAEAFF
TRBV15	.	many	TRBJ1-5	TGTGCCACCAGCAGGGAGGGAACGTGGAATCAGCCCCAGCATTTT	CATSREGTWNQPQHF
TRBV7-2	.	many	TRBJ2-1	TGTGCCAGCAGACACGCGGGGCTCAACAATGAGCAGTTCTTC	CASRHAGLNNEQFF
TRBV28	TRBD1	few	TRBJ1-1	TGTGCCAGCAGTCGGGACAGGGGCAGGGCTTTCTTT	CASSRDRGRAFF
TRBV7-9	.	many	TRBJ2-1	TGTGCCAGCAGCTTTCCCGATGAGCAGTTCTTC	CASSFPDEQFF
TRBV19	.	.	TRBJ1-5	TGTGCCAGTAGTATCCAACAGGGCAATCAGCCCCAGCATTTT	CASSIQQGNQPQHF
TRBV6-6	.	few	TRBJ1-2	TGTGCCAGCAGCCCCGGGACGGGTACAAGAACCTTC	CASSPGTGTRTF